The 28 T cell receptor beta chains below were found in one sample sequenced in a study of CD8 T cells in Susac syndrome. RNA in amounts of roughly 0.5 to 1 ug was reverse transcribed with random hexamers. Using its own MiXCR run on the immunoSEQ multiplex PCR reads, TCRdb lists one record per CDR3 protein. Found here are some 48,000 distinct CDR3 sequences, 90% to 95% of them singletons; the top ten hold around 0.42%. Sequencing input: CD8+ T cells from PBMCs. These receptors were collected from a human donor in good health.

The V and J genes are TRBV30 and TRBJ1-5; the D gene is possibly TRBD1 (5 bases). CDR3 length: 15 amino acids. In germline, CDR1 is GTSNPN, CDR2 SVGIG (reference sequence). Deletions cut 2 bases from V and 0 bases from J, with 11 bases between. Here the CDR3 reads CAWSRDAYSNQPQHF. CDR3 coding DNA: TGTGCCTGGAGTCGGGACGCCTATAGCAATCAGCCCCAGCATTTT.

This clonotype is a singleton in its sample. The chain combines TRBV12-3 or TRBV12-4 with TRBJ1-1; 8 bases agree with TRBD1. This CDR3 has 15 residues. V shed 6 bases and J 0 bases; nucleotides not matched to a gene: 6. CDR3 protein: CASSLTGVMNTEAFF. CDR3 coding DNA: TGTGCCAGCAGCCTGACAGGGGTCATGAACACTGAAGCTTTCTTT.

The V and J genes are TRBV7-8 and TRBJ2-7; TRBD2 aligns across 12 bases. Unmatched junction bases numbered 5, after V lost 2 bases and J lost 6 bases. Per the germline V gene, CDR1 is SGHVS and CDR2 is FQNEAQ. CDR3 length: 15 residues. CDR3 residues: CASSLLAGGPSEQYF. In DNA, the CDR3 is TGTGCCAGCAGCTTACTAGCGGGAGGGCCTTCCGAGCAGTACTTC.

The rearrangement uses TRBV12-3 or TRBV12-4 and TRBJ2-7, with a weak D call TRBD2 (6 bases). Between the trimmed V and J ends, which lost 3 bases and 0 bases, there was a span of 9 bases. This CDR3 spans 14 amino acids. The CDR3 loop reads CASSLDGSSYEQYF. CDR3 coding DNA: TGTGCCAGCAGTTTGGACGGGAGCTCCTACGAGCAGTACTTC.

The rearrangement uses TRBV7-6 and TRBJ1-5; no reliable D call. V lost 5 bases, J lost 2 bases, and 13 bases lay in between. CDR1 is SGHVS, CDR2 FNYEAQ, per germline. This CDR3 spans 15 amino acids. The CDR3 spells CASSARRVGNQPQHF. DNA of the CDR3: TGTGCCAGCAGCGCCCGGAGGGTTGGCAATCAGCCCCAGCATTTT.

V is TRBV4-1 and J is TRBJ2-1; the match to TRBD2 covers 7 bases. Per germline, CDR1 MGHRA and CDR2 YSYEKL. J lost 4 bases, V lost 8 bases, and 8 bases had no gene match. The CDR3 covers 14 residues. Written as DNA, the CDR3 is TGCGCCAGCCGGAGGGGAGGGAAGTACAATGAGCAGTTCTTC. Its protein product is CASRRGGKYNEQFF.

The rearrangement joins TRBV7-9 to TRBJ1-1; 7 bases line up with TRBD1. V dropped 5 bases and J dropped 3; count of bases not matched to a gene: 9. In germline, CDR1 is SEHNR, CDR2 FQNEAQ (reference sequence). The CDR3 totals 15 residues. The CDR3 here is CASSGGGGGDTEAFF. The DNA for the CDR3 is TGTGCCAGCAGCGGAGGGGGCGGAGGTGACACTGAAGCTTTCTTT. Combining the CDR3 with reference TRBV7-9 and TRBJ1-1 gives the whole variable domain DTGVSQNPRHKITKRGQNVTFRCDPISEHNRLYWYRQTLGQGPEFLTYFQNEAQLEKSRLLSDRFSAERPKGSFSTLEIQRTEQGDSAMYLCASSGGGGGDTEAFFGQGTRLTVV.

The J gene is TRBJ1-2, the V gene TRBV25-1; D not resolved. Germline values: CDR1 MGHDK, CDR2 SYGVNS. CDR3 size: 10 residues. V lost 9 bases, J lost 3 bases, and 5 bases lay in between. The CDR3, as DNA: TGTGCCAGTCCGGACTATGGCTACACCTTC. Translation: CASPDYGYTF.

This rearrangement joins TRBV29-1 to TRBJ2-2; D might be TRBD1 (6 bases). The length of the CDR3 is 16 residues. In germline, CDR1 is SQVTM, CDR2 ANQGSEA. V was pared by 0 bases and J by 1 base, with 12 bases between. The CDR3 DNA follows: TGCAGCGTTGAAGATTGGGGCAGGGGGAACACCGGGGAGCTGTTTTTT. Amino acid sequence: CSVEDWGRGNTGELFF.

The CDR3 is CSAPSGYSNQPQHF. DNA of the CDR3: TGCAGTGCTCCTTCAGGGTATAGCAATCAGCCCCAGCATTTT. This chain uses TRBV20-1 with TRBJ1-5; tentatively, D is TRBD1 (5 bases). Trimming pared 5 bases from V and 0 bases from J, leaving 11 bases between. The CDR3 runs to 14 residues. Germline CDR1 and CDR2: DFQATT and SNEGSKA (reference sequence).

The chain couples TRBV9 to TRBJ2-1, with 10 nucleotides matching TRBD1. From germline, CDR1 is SGDLS and CDR2 YYNGEE. The length of the CDR3 is 16 residues. Losses at the gene ends were 2 bases for V and 13 bases for J; bases not matched to a gene: 15. This CDR3 is CASSVFKAGTGVFQFF. The DNA of the CDR3 is TGTGCCAGCAGCGTTTTTAAAGCCGGGACAGGGGTCTTCCAGTTCTTC.

This clonotype was seen a handful of times. The rearrangement links TRBV27 to TRBJ1-1; 9 positions agree with TRBD1. The CDR3 sequence is 15 residues long. V lost 5 bases to trimming and J lost 0 bases; unmatched junction nucleotides: 4. Germline assignment: CDR1 MNHEY and CDR2 SMNVEV (reference sequence). CDR3 sequence reads: CASSPGQGLNTEAFF. For the CDR3, the DNA is TGTGCCAGCAGTCCTGGACAGGGGCTGAACACTGAAGCTTTCTTT.

A few counts support this clonotype. The V and J genes are TRBV25-1 and TRBJ2-7; 11 bases map to TRBD2. The CDR3 extends over 20 amino acids. Looked up from germline, CDR1 is MGHDK and CDR2 is SYGVNS. With 4 bases clipped from V and 0 bases from J, the junction kept 17 bases outside the gene matches. The CDR3 spells CASSALAPGLAGQVSYEQYF. The CDR3 coding sequence is TGTGCCAGCAGTGCCCTTGCACCCGGACTAGCGGGCCAAGTCTCCTACGAGCAGTACTTC.

This clonotype was seen a few times. This chain connects TRBV27 to TRBJ1-5; D remains ambiguous. CDR3 length equals 15 residues. V lost 5 bases, J lost 0 bases, and 11 bases lay in between. The germline CDR1 and CDR2 sequences are MNHEY and SMNVEV (reference sequence). The CDR3 sequence is CASSPSGYSNQPQHF. The CDR3 region has the DNA TGTGCCAGCAGTCCCTCCGGGTATAGCAATCAGCCCCAGCATTTT.

The J gene is TRBJ2-7, the V gene TRBV2; the match to TRBD1 covers 7 bases. V was clipped by 6 bases and J by 2 bases; unmatched bases: 4. Germline values: CDR1 SNHLY, CDR2 FYNNEI. The CDR3 is made up of 13 amino acids. CDR3 nucleotide sequence: TGTGCCAGCAGACCGGGACAGACCTACGAGCAGTACTTC. Protein: CASRPGQTYEQYF.

CDR3 bases: TGTGCCAGCAGCTCCGACGACCAAGCCTACGAGCAGTACTTC. This translates into CASSSDDQAYEQYF. V and J are TRBV11-2 and TRBJ2-7; D uncertain. This CDR3 spans 14 amino acids. The V end lost 4 bases, the J end lost 2 bases, and 12 bases lay between the germline ends. CDR1 is SGHAT, CDR2 FQNNGV, per germline.

The chain has TRBV4-1 and TRBJ2-1; possibly TRBD1 or TRBD2 for D (5 bases each). Trimming cost V 5 bases and J 2 bases, with 13 bases left between them. From germline, CDR1 is MGHRA and CDR2 YSYEKL. The CDR3 sequence is 15 residues long. The CDR3 region has the DNA TGCGCCAGCAGCTCGGGGACGGATACCTACAATGAGCAGTTCTTC. Residues: CASSSGTDTYNEQFF.

The chain couples TRBV19 to TRBJ1-2; possible D gene TRBD1, 6 bases. The CDR3 loop spans 12 amino acids. CDR1 is LNHDA and CDR2 is SQIVND in the germline V gene (reference sequence). The CDR3 DNA reads TGTGCATCCACAGGGATCGACTATGGCTACACCTTC. As protein: CASTGIDYGYTF.

This clonotype was seen only a few times. The rearrangement links TRBV6-2 or TRBV6-3 to TRBJ1-1, with 7 bases aligning to TRBD1. Trimming removed 7 bases from V and 3 bases from J; junction bases left unmatched: 5. Per the germline V gene, CDR1 is MNHEY and CDR2 is SVGEGT. This CDR3 has 13 residues. CDR3 DNA: TGTGCCAGCAACGACAGGGAATACACTGAAGCTTTCTTT. This codes for CASNDREYTEAFF.

This chain joins TRBV11-2 and TRBJ2-2; possible D gene TRBD2, 6 bases. This CDR3 is built from 15 residues. Germline assignment: CDR1 SGHAT and CDR2 FQNNGV. With 1 base removed from V and 7 bases from J, the gap between germline ends came to 13 bases. CDR3 sequence (DNA): TGTGCCAGCAGCTTAGCCCGACTAGGTCGCGGGGAGCTGTTTTTT. Translating it yields CASSLARLGRGELFF.

The rearrangement joins TRBV25-1 to TRBJ1-1; D unclear. CDR3 length: 11 amino acids. The germline V gene encodes CDR1 MGHDK and CDR2 SYGVNS. Trimming left V 5 bases short and J 5 bases short, with 6 bases between. The CDR3: CASSPLTEAFF. The DNA of the CDR3 is TGTGCCAGCAGTCCCCTTACTGAAGCTTTCTTT.

This clonotype was seen just once. The chain is built from TRBV13 and TRBJ2-7, with D perhaps TRBD2 (5 bases). The CDR3 is 15 amino acids. Germline CDR1 is PRHDT and CDR2 is FYEKMQ (reference sequence). Trimming cost V 2 bases and J 2 bases, with 13 bases left between them. In DNA, the CDR3 is TGTGCCAGCAGCTTAAGAGGGAGCAGACCCTACGAGCAGTACTTC. It codes for CASSLRGSRPYEQYF.

The rearrangement links TRBV12-3 or TRBV12-4 to TRBJ1-2; 7 positions agree with TRBD1. The ends lost 6 bases at V and 6 bases at J; junction bases unmatched: 13. This CDR3 spans 15 amino acids. The CDR3 bases are TGTGCCAGCAGGATAAGAAAACAGGGGTCGGATGGCTACACCTTC. Translated, it gives CASRIRKQGSDGYTF.

This clonotype was detected once. J is TRBJ2-7 and V is TRBV7-2; tentative D call: TRBD1 (6 bases). The CDR3 is 17 amino acids. Germline V gene data show CDR1 as SGHTA and CDR2 as FQGNSA. V was pared by 5 bases and J by 1 base, with 21 bases between. CDR3 in DNA: TGTGCCAGCAGCCCTCGGTGGGGGCTGCAATCTTCCTACGAGCAGTACTTC. It is translated as CASSPRWGLQSSYEQYF. Full variable domain (outside the CDR3, taken from reference TRBV7-2 and TRBJ2-7): GAGVSQSPSNKVTEKGKDVELRCDPISGHTALYWYRQSLGQGLEFLIYFQGNSAPDKSGLPSDRFSAERTGGSVSTLTIQRTQQEDSAVYLCASSPRWGLQSSYEQYFGPGTRLTVT.

The chain employs TRBV27 and TRBJ2-1, with D maybe TRBD1 (6 bases). V lost 5 bases and J 14 bases, leaving 19 bases between the germline ends. CDR3 length: 13 amino acids. CDR1 is MNHEY and CDR2 is SMNVEV in the germline V gene (reference sequence). The CDR3 reads CASSVPDRSKEFF. The CDR3 DNA reads as TGTGCCAGCAGTGTCCCTGACAGGTCGAAGGAGTTCTTC.

V and J are TRBV6-6 and TRBJ2-3; 7 bases agree with TRBD1. V lost 10 bases, J lost 2 bases, and 9 bases stayed unmatched. Germline CDR1 MNHNY, CDR2 SVGAGI (reference sequence). The CDR3 runs 14 residues. CDR3 DNA: TGTGCCACGGCCGGGACAGCCTCCACAGATACGCAGTATTTT. Translated, it gives CATAGTASTDTQYF.

The V call is TRBV9, the J call TRBJ1-1; unclear D gene. This CDR3 region has 13 residues. V gave up 2 bases and J gave up 2 bases, with 7 bases separating them. Germline V lookup: CDR1 SGDLS, CDR2 YYNGEE. CDR3 coding DNA: TGTGCCAGCAGCGTGGGGAGTAACACTGAAGCTTTCTTT. Amino acid sequence: CASSVGSNTEAFF.

Only one count was recorded for this clonotype. The V call is TRBV20-1, the J call TRBJ2-1, with 15 bases identical to TRBD2. Germline loops: CDR1 DFQATT, CDR2 SNEGSKA (reference sequence). V shed 5 bases, J shed 1 base, and the junction held 12 bases outside the gene matches. This CDR3 is 19 amino acids long. The CDR3 reads CSAPPGGLAGGISYNEQFF. CDR3 in DNA: TGCAGTGCTCCCCCCGGCGGACTAGCGGGAGGGATTTCCTACAATGAGCAGTTCTTC.